The 32 T cell receptor beta chains below all came from one sample that was sequenced in a study of cytotoxic CD8 clonotypes in ibrutinib-treated CLL. Only in-frame clones appear in the TCRdb table, and some are missing; sequencing was by immunoSEQ multiplex PCR. Of some 92,000 clones in the sample, roughly 80% are singletons; the top ten hold 20% to 25%. The sequencing used PBMCs, collected after 24 months of ibrutinib treatment. These receptors all come from a human donor with chronic lymphocytic leukemia.

The chain has TRBV5-1 and TRBJ2-1; a possible D gene is TRBD2 (6 bases). The CDR3 has 17 residues. Germline V gene lookup returns CDR1 SGHRS and CDR2 YFSETQ. V was cut by 4 bases and J by 3 bases, with 20 bases left in between. Here the CDR3 DNA reads TGCGCCAGCAGCGCCCAAGCGGGTCCCGGGGACTACAATGAGCAGTTCTTC. Its protein is CASSAQAGPGDYNEQFF.

This chain connects TRBV7-2 to TRBJ2-7, with TRBD2 matching 7 bases. The CDR3 length is 14 residues. Germline CDR1 is SGHTA and CDR2 is FQGNSA. The junction had 7 bases not matched to a gene; V was cut back by 3 bases and J by 5 bases. CDR3 sequence (DNA): TGTGCCAGCAGCTTTGGCGGGAGATGGAACGAGCAGTACTTC. It codes for CASSFGGRWNEQYF. Together with reference TRBV7-2 and TRBJ2-7, the CDR3 gives the full variable domain: GAGVSQSPSNKVTEKGKDVELRCDPISGHTALYWYRQSLGQGLEFLIYFQGNSAPDKSGLPSDRFSAERTGGSVSTLTIQRTQQEDSAVYLCASSFGGRWNEQYFGPGTRLTVT.

The chain joins TRBV6-9 to TRBJ1-5; D perhaps matches TRBD1 (5 bases). The CDR3 sequence is 14 residues long. Deletions cut 9 bases from V and 4 bases from J, with 16 bases between. Per germline, CDR1 MNHGY and CDR2 SVAAGI. The CDR3, as DNA: TGTGCCAGGGGGACCAGACAGAAAAATCAGCCCCAGCATTTT. Translating it yields CARGTRQKNQPQHF.

The V and J genes are TRBV19 and TRBJ2-7, with a possible D match to TRBD1 (6 bases). The CDR3 consists of 13 residues. CDR1 and CDR2 (germline): LNHDA, SQIVND (reference sequence). Trimming removed 3 bases at V and 8 bases at J, with 14 bases between. The CDR3 spells CASSIVEGGKQYF. The CDR3 region has the DNA TGTGCCAGTAGTATTGTCGAAGGGGGTAAGCAGTACTTC. Variable domain in full (rest from reference TRBV19 and TRBJ2-7): DGGITQSPKYLFRKEGQNVTLSCEQNLNHDAMYWYRQDPGQGLRLIYYSQIVNDFQKGDIAEGYSVSREKKESFPLTVTSAQKNPTAFYLCASSIVEGGKQYFGPGTRLTVT.

A few counts support this clone. The chain combines TRBV5-1 with TRBJ2-7, with no clear D. Germline V gene data show CDR1 as SGHRS and CDR2 as YFSETQ. This CDR3 has 12 amino acids. V lost 4 bases and J 0 bases, leaving 5 bases between the germline ends. CDR3 region: CASSRPSYEQYF. DNA of the CDR3: TGCGCCAGCAGCCGCCCCTCCTACGAGCAGTACTTC. Complete variable domain (other parts from reference TRBV5-1 and TRBJ2-7): KAGVTQTPRYLIKTRGQQVTLSCSPISGHRSVSWYQQTPGQGLQFLFEYFSETQRNKGNFPGRFSGRQFSNSRSEMNVSTLELGDSALYLCASSRPSYEQYFGPGTRLTVT.

The J gene is TRBJ2-1, the V gene TRBV9; TRBD1 agrees at 11 bases. CDR3 size: 15 residues. V shed 5 bases and J 7 bases; nucleotides not matched to a gene: 8. CDR1 SGDLS and CDR2 YYNGEE come from the germline V gene. CDR3 amino acids: CASRRMGQGGNEQFF. CDR3 sequence (DNA): TGTGCCAGCAGACGAATGGGACAGGGGGGGAATGAGCAGTTCTTC.

The V call is TRBV29-1, the J call TRBJ2-5; 9 bases match TRBD2. Trimming removed 5 bases from V and 0 bases from J; junction bases left unmatched: 7. In germline, CDR1 is SQVTM, CDR2 ANQGSEA. The CDR3 is made up of 15 amino acids. CDR3 sequence reads: CSVHPAGGYQETQYF. For the CDR3, the DNA is TGCAGCGTTCACCCCGCGGGGGGGTACCAAGAGACCCAGTACTTC.

CDR3 in amino acids: CASSLNNYGYTF. CDR3 DNA sequence: TGTGCCAGCAGCTTAAACAACTATGGCTACACCTTC. The chain uses TRBV7-9 and TRBJ1-2; D call uncertain. This CDR3 has 12 amino acids. The V end was cut by 2 bases, the J end by 2 bases, with 3 bases between. The germline V gene encodes CDR1 SEHNR and CDR2 FQNEAQ (reference sequence). The full variable domain, completed using reference TRBV7-9 and TRBJ1-2, is DTGVSQNPRHKITKRGQNVTFRCDPISEHNRLYWYRQTLGQGPEFLTYFQNEAQLEKSRLLSDRFSAERPKGSFSTLEIQRTEQGDSAMYLCASSLNNYGYTFGSGTRLTVV.

V and J are TRBV11-2 and TRBJ1-5; D perhaps matches TRBD1 (6 bases). Germline V gives CDR1 SGHAT, CDR2 FQNNGV. The V and J ends lost 0 bases and 0 bases respectively, with 12 bases between them. This CDR3 is 17 amino acids long. CDR3 loop: CASSLDYRDSSNQPQHF. Written as DNA, the CDR3 is TGTGCCAGCAGCTTAGATTACAGGGATAGTAGCAATCAGCCCCAGCATTTT.

This clone was found a few times. The chain is built from TRBV6-6 and TRBJ1-2; 8 nucleotides line up with TRBD1. The J segment lost 8 bases and the V segment lost 6 bases, leaving 5 bases of the junction unmatched. Germline CDR1 and CDR2: MNHNY and SVGAGI (reference sequence). The CDR3 contains 12 residues. Here the CDR3 DNA reads TGTGCCAGCAGCATGACAGGGGACGGCTACACCTTC. Amino acid sequence: CASSMTGDGYTF.

The genes are TRBV6-1 and TRBJ2-7, with D uncertain. V lost 5 bases, J lost 4 bases, and 12 bases lay in between. The CDR3 runs to 13 residues. Germline assignment: CDR1 MNHNS and CDR2 SASEGT. CDR3 sequence (DNA): TGTGCCAGCAGTTATGGGCCAATTTACGAGCAGTACTTC. Translation gives CASSYGPIYEQYF.

This chain connects TRBV7-2 to TRBJ1-5, with D possibly matching TRBD1 (5 bases). The CDR3 length is 16 residues. The germline V and J ends were trimmed by 1 base and 0 bases, with 10 bases remaining between them. Germline loops: CDR1 SGHTA, CDR2 FQGNSA. CDR3 in amino acids: CASSLVGGNSNQPQHF. CDR3 nucleotides: TGTGCCAGCAGCTTAGTCGGGGGGAATAGCAATCAGCCCCAGCATTTT.

The chain is built from TRBV2 and TRBJ2-1; 7 nucleotides match TRBD2. The germline CDR1 and CDR2 sequences are SNHLY and FYNNEI. CDR3 size: 15 residues. V shed 8 bases, J shed 6 bases, and the junction held 13 bases outside the gene matches. In DNA, the CDR3 is TGTGCCAGCGCTGGGAGGGCCGAGATAGTCAATGAGCAGTTCTTC. Encoded protein: CASAGRAEIVNEQFF. The full variable domain, rest sourced from reference TRBV2 and TRBJ2-1, is EPEVTQTPSHQVTQMGQEVILRCVPISNHLYFYWYRQILGQKVEFLVSFYNNEISEKSEIFDDQFSVERPDGSNFTLKIRSTKLEDSAMYFCASAGRAEIVNEQFFGPGTRLTVL.

A note on this clone: This specimen includes other DNA sequences encoding the same CDR3. The V call is TRBV20-1, the J call TRBJ2-7; the D is unclear. Trimming cost V 5 bases and J 1 base, with 6 bases left between them. Per the germline V gene, CDR1 is DFQATT and CDR2 is SNEGSKA (reference sequence). The CDR3 loop spans 11 amino acids. The CDR3 coding sequence is TGCAGTGCTGGGGTGTCCTACGAGCAGTACTTC. Its translation is CSAGVSYEQYF.

This clone appeared a few times. The chain has TRBV27 and TRBJ1-2; 7 bases map to TRBD1. CDR3 length: 14 amino acids. J lost 7 bases, V lost 6 bases, and 11 bases had no gene match. The V gene's germline CDR1 is MNHEY and CDR2 SMNVEV (reference sequence). CDR3 residues: CASSERQGRAGYTF. In nucleotides, the CDR3 is TGTGCCAGCAGCGAGCGACAGGGAAGAGCTGGCTACACCTTC.

This chain connects TRBV5-5 to TRBJ2-7; TRBD1 matches at 9 bases. V was pared by 0 bases and J by 10 bases, with 8 bases of the junction left unmatched. The CDR3 runs 14 residues. Per the germline V gene, CDR1 is SGHKS and CDR2 is YYEKEE (reference sequence). The CDR3 sequence: CASSLDGDRASQYF. In nucleotides, the CDR3 is TGTGCCAGCAGCTTGGATGGGGACAGGGCCAGTCAGTACTTC.

The chain carries TRBV19 and TRBJ1-2, with D tentatively TRBD1 (6 bases). From germline, CDR1 is LNHDA and CDR2 SQIVND (reference sequence). The germline V and J ends were trimmed by 2 bases and 0 bases, with 13 bases remaining between them. This CDR3 has 16 residues. CDR3 loop: CASSIRRDIANYGYTF. The CDR3 bases are TGTGCCAGTAGTATACGCCGGGACATAGCTAACTATGGCTACACCTTC.

The gene calls are TRBV5-6 and TRBJ2-1; maybe TRBD1 (6 bases). The CDR3 sequence is 11 residues long. V was pared by 4 bases and J by 14 bases, with 13 bases between. Germline assignment: CDR1 SGHDT and CDR2 YYEEEE. This CDR3 is CASSNYRVEFF. The CDR3 DNA follows: TGTGCCAGCAGCAACTACAGGGTTGAGTTCTTC.

The chain carries TRBV5-1 and TRBJ2-2; 11 bases match TRBD1. Germline V gene data show CDR1 as SGHRS and CDR2 as YFSETQ. This CDR3 contains 16 residues. The ends lost 9 bases at V and 1 base at J; junction bases unmatched: 8. The CDR3: CATRDRGSRNTGELFF. Here the CDR3 DNA reads TGCGCCACCCGGGACAGGGGGTCTCGGAACACCGGGGAGCTGTTTTTT. Complete variable domain (other parts from reference TRBV5-1 and TRBJ2-2): KAGVTQTPRYLIKTRGQQVTLSCSPISGHRSVSWYQQTPGQGLQFLFEYFSETQRNKGNFPGRFSGRQFSNSRSEMNVSTLELGDSALYLCATRDRGSRNTGELFFGEGSRLTVL.

This clone was picked up a small number of times. The V call is TRBV5-1, the J call TRBJ1-5, with no clear D. Germline V CDR1 and CDR2: SGHRS, YFSETQ. Trimming removed 0 bases from V and 5 bases from J, with 6 bases in between. This CDR3 region has 13 residues. CDR3 DNA sequence: TGCGCCAGCAGCTTGGCTGGGGATCAGCCCCAGCATTTT. As protein: CASSLAGDQPQHF.

This clone appeared a single time. This chain joins TRBV5-6 and TRBJ1-2; tentatively, D is TRBD1 (5 bases). The CDR3 has 13 amino acids. V lost 6 bases and J lost 8, with 17 bases in between. Germline V CDR1 and CDR2: SGHDT, YYEEEE. CDR3 sequence reads: CASTWGEIEGYTF. The DNA for the CDR3 is TGTGCCAGCACCTGGGGGGAAATTGAGGGCTACACCTTC.

This clone was observed a single time. The chain employs TRBV15 and TRBJ2-2; 9 bases fit TRBD2. Trimming removed 1 base from V and 7 bases from J; junction bases left unmatched: 4. Germline assignment: CDR1 LNHNV and CDR2 YYDKDF (reference sequence). The CDR3 length is 15 residues. The CDR3 is CATSRVISGSGELFF. In nucleotides, the CDR3 is TGTGCCACCAGCAGAGTTATTAGCGGGAGCGGGGAGCTGTTTTTT. Looking up the rest from reference TRBV15 and TRBJ2-2 gives the full variable domain: DAMVIQNPRYQVTQFGKPVTLSCSQTLNHNVMYWYQQKSSQAPKLLFHYYDKDFNNEADTPDNFQSRRPNTSFCFLDIRSPGLGDTAMYLCATSRVISGSGELFFGEGSRLTVL.

The J gene is TRBJ1-1, the V gene TRBV29-1; no clear D. CDR3 length: 11 amino acids. Germline CDR1 reads SQVTM; CDR2 reads ANQGSEA. V was shortened by 5 bases and J by 2 bases, with 6 bases between the two germline ends. Here the CDR3 reads CSVWRNTEAFF. CDR3 sequence (DNA): TGCAGCGTTTGGAGAAACACTGAAGCTTTCTTT.

V usage is TRBV9 and J usage is TRBJ2-7; 15 positions agree with TRBD2. Per the germline V gene, CDR1 is SGDLS and CDR2 is YYNGEE. The CDR3 is 19 amino acids. V was pared by 4 bases and J by 2 bases, with 13 bases of the junction left unmatched. The CDR3 DNA reads TGTGCCAGCAGCTCCACTGGACTAGCGGGAGGGCCGTGGACCTACGAGCAGTACTTC. Protein sequence: CASSSTGLAGGPWTYEQYF.

This chain joins TRBV18 and TRBJ1-4; TRBD1 is a possible D gene (5 bases). Between the trimmed V and J ends, which lost 2 bases and 10 bases, there was a span of 17 bases. Germline lookup yields CDR1 KGHSH and CDR2 LQKENI. The CDR3 contains 15 residues. Here the CDR3 DNA reads TGTGCCAGCTCACCAAATGGCCAGGGTGCCGCAAAACTGTTTTTT. Its translation is CASSPNGQGAAKLFF. Full variable domain (outside the CDR3, taken from reference TRBV18 and TRBJ1-4): NAGVMQNPRHLVRRRGQEARLRCSPMKGHSHVYWYRQLPEEGLKFMVYLQKENIIDESGMPKERFSAEFPKEGPSILRIQQVVRGDSAAYFCASSPNGQGAAKLFFGSGTQLSVL.

The rearrangement links TRBV18 to TRBJ1-4; D uncertain. V lost 1 base to trimming and J lost 3 bases, with 12 bases between them. The CDR3 contains 16 residues. Germline V gene sequence: CDR1 KGHSH, CDR2 LQKENI. CDR3 bases: TGTGCCAGCTCACCACGGGCAGGTCCGGCTAATGAAAAACTGTTTTTT. Translating it yields CASSPRAGPANEKLFF. The complete variable domain, with remaining parts taken from reference TRBV18 and TRBJ1-4, reads NAGVMQNPRHLVRRRGQEARLRCSPMKGHSHVYWYRQLPEEGLKFMVYLQKENIIDESGMPKERFSAEFPKEGPSILRIQQVVRGDSAAYFCASSPRAGPANEKLFFGSGTQLSVL.

This chain joins TRBV5-1 and TRBJ2-2; no definite D call. The germline V gene has CDR1 SGHRS and CDR2 YFSETQ. This CDR3 has 15 amino acids. V lost 1 base, J lost 0 bases, and 7 bases lay in between. In nucleotides, the CDR3 is TGCGCCAGCAGCTTGCGGGCGGCGAACACCGGGGAGCTGTTTTTT. Its protein is CASSLRAANTGELFF.

This clone has just a few counts. The chain recombines TRBV7-9 with TRBJ2-7, with D unresolved. Germline V lookup: CDR1 SEHNR, CDR2 FQNEAQ (reference sequence). V was cut by 5 bases and J by 7 bases, with 15 bases left in between. CDR3 size: 13 residues. CDR3 nucleotide sequence: TGTGCCAGCAGCCGAAATTCCGTAGAGGAGCAGTACTTC. Its translation: CASSRNSVEEQYF.

V and J are TRBV7-6 and TRBJ1-2; D remains ambiguous. CDR1 is SGHVS and CDR2 is FNYEAQ in the germline V gene. This CDR3 comprises 13 residues. V was pared by 3 bases and J by 6 bases, with 11 bases between. The CDR3 DNA sequence: TGTGCCAGCAGCTTGAGGACGGAACATGGCTACACCTTC. This gives the protein CASSLRTEHGYTF.

The chain employs TRBV9 and TRBJ2-3; 8 positions agree with TRBD2. The J segment lost 6 bases and the V segment lost 4 bases, leaving 4 bases of the junction unmatched. The CDR3 has 13 residues. Germline V CDR1 and CDR2: SGDLS, YYNGEE. The CDR3 sequence: CASSFTSGDTQYF. CDR3 nucleotides: TGTGCCAGCAGCTTTACTAGCGGCGATACGCAGTATTTT.

V usage is TRBV4-2 and J usage is TRBJ1-3; the D gene is possibly TRBD1 (6 bases). V was trimmed by 5 bases and J by 4 bases, leaving 21 bases between them. Germline-derived CDR1 and CDR2 are LGHNA and YNFKEQ. CDR3 size: 17 residues. The CDR3 DNA is TGTGCCAGCAGCAAAGGATTCAACCGGGACACAGGAAACACCATATATTTT. Amino acids: CASSKGFNRDTGNTIYF.

The V call is TRBV11-1, the J call TRBJ2-7; D is perhaps TRBD2 (5 bases). With 2 bases removed from V and 6 bases from J, the gap between germline ends came to 17 bases. CDR1 and CDR2 (germline): SGHAT, FQDESV (reference sequence). This CDR3 has 15 residues. CDR3 sequence: CASSLISGVRGEQYF. In nucleotides, the CDR3 is TGTGCCAGCAGCTTAATTTCGGGCGTTCGGGGCGAGCAGTACTTC.